This TCR beta chain was sequenced for a study of blood T cell repertoires in COVID-19. Germline loops: CDR1 LGHDT, CDR2 YNNKEL (reference sequence). V lost 6 bases to trimming and J lost 7 bases, with 13 bases between them. The CDR3 covers 13 residues. Repertoires were generated with immunoSEQ multiplex PCR, while TCRdb's copy carries only in-frame clones and drops some. The sample has 310,000 or so clones, 70% to 90% seen once. This clonotype was sampled from a woman aged 25-40 years who had recovered from COVID-19. The rearrangement links TRBV3-1 (or the pseudogene TRBV3-2) to TRBJ1-5, with a weak D call TRBD1 (6 bases). The sample comprised PBMCs or T cells enriched from blood (not recorded which). The CDR3 nucleotides read TGTGCCAGCAGTCCGGGACAAAGGCAGCCCCAGCATTTT. It codes for CASSPGQRQPQHF.